This TCR beta chain was recovered during a study of T cell repertoires in cytomegalovirus infection (dated 2019 in TCRdb). Notes on the research overall: Alongside well-studied HLA-B-restricted epitopes, the peptide stimulations were aimed at recently identified HLA-C-restricted CMV epitopes, whose presentation resists viral immunomodulation. Because public TCR beta signatures pointed to carriage of CMV infection together with the matching HLA type, the HLA type of each donor mattered for the analysis. Study-wide conclusions, independent of this receptor: Carriers of CMV infection plus the relevant HLA type were discriminated by the cumulative frequency of public TCR beta family members in the study cohort and in an independent approximately 360-donor cohort. The ex vivo response was dominated by HLA-C-restricted CMV-specific TCR beta clonotypes, and the single most frequent clonotype in two of eight donors was supplied by these HLA-C-restricted clonotypes.

As regards this clonotype: Its specific antigen is unknown. No base qualities exist here, and no much larger clone lies one base off it.

The sample's treatment or condition label, in plain terms: in vitro stimulation with specific CMV peptide epitopes to enrich CMV-specific T cells. The CDR3 contains 15 residues, cysteine and phenylalanine counted. CDR3 DNA is the only sequence kept; it has 45 bases, read in frame from the first base. V and J lose 3 bases and 10 bases, and a span of 19 bases separates them. CDR1 and CDR2, per the germline V gene, are SGHVS and FNYEAQ. Sequenced on an Illumina HiSeq 1500. The raw public data were reprocessed by TCRdb itself: fastp quality trimming at Q25, MiXCR clonotype calling, in-frame beta chains only. A single entry per CDR3 protein holds the most common genes and DNA from its merged rows. The sample table records about 110,000 distinct CDR3 sequences; roughly 39% of these occur just once. The ten biggest clones cover less than 80% of the sample.

The clonotype was recovered from a human donor in good health (CMV status not recorded). Some clones in this sample may be carry-over from other donors' samples. This specimen consisted of CD8+ T cells from cultured PBMCs, obtained from culture after CMV antigen stimulation. The V gene is TRBV7-6 and the J gene is TRBJ2-1, and the D gene may be TRBD2, 7 bases matching. CDR3 sequence: CASSFLEGGTLEQFF. Read as DNA, the sequence is TGTGCCAGCAGCTTCCTCGAGGGGGGGACATTAGAGCAGTTCTTC.